This T cell receptor beta chain comes out of a study of cytomegalovirus exposure and HLA in healthy donors (dated by TCRdb to about 2017). With respect to the entire study: An earlier analysis of roughly 570 of the donors reported 276 Gb of sequence data and 117 million unique TCR beta sequences obtained from about 170 million T cells. Using immunosequencing, the study profiled T cell repertoires from 640 or so subjects and related those repertoires to cytomegalovirus serostatus. Four or five DR-DQ haplotypes were treated as single units for association and clustering because of strong linkage in the cohort. A separate validation cohort of roughly 110 different subjects was used in addition to the approximately 610-subject first cohort. Among the roughly 370 genotyped donors, approximately 76% belonged to the genetic ancestry cluster associated with self-reported Caucasian donors. In a later genetic analysis, genome-wide SNP genotypes for 398 of the 666 donors were used, and that subset was treated as a discovery cohort. An earlier analysis of some 500 of the donors applied high-throughput TCR beta sequencing to assess whether each TCR beta V gene segment acted as functional or pseudogenic. The study aimed to test whether cataloging public T cell receptors could reveal signatures of past pathogen exposure. High-throughput TCR immunosequencing, statistical association of individual TCRs with disease status, and machine learning were combined to predict cytomegalovirus infection status. The later analysis used no new phenotypic data to find candidate immune exposures, relying instead on TCR beta sequences and their occurrence across donors. Every repertoire in the discovery cohort had been generated on one and the same sequencing platform. Both class I and class II loci were covered by HLA typing, at four-digit resolution. An early release that covered fewer than 800 HLA-typed donors contained approximately 300 gigabases of sequencing data and tens of millions of unique TCR sequences. Among some 400 genotyped donors of the cohort, an average of roughly 230,000 unique TCR beta nucleotide sequences was sequenced per donor, of which 15% to 20% were non-productive. A later analysis re-examined previously published TCR beta repertoires from roughly 650 donors and added high-resolution HLA genotyping to investigate patterns of TCR occurrence. The number of typed donors differed by locus: about 620-640 for A, B, C, DRB1 and DQB1; about 520 for DQA1; some 610 for DPA1; and roughly 490 for DPB1. Alongside the repertoire data, information on donor age, sex, ethnicity and CMV serostatus was compiled.

The cohort was made up of approximately 700 healthy bone marrow donors. At the time of sampling, every cohort member was nominally healthy, though immune exposures that went unrecorded were likely present. The donor was CMV seropositive and belonged to the group of 250 to 300 seropositive cohort members. A peripheral blood sample was provided by each donor, and peripheral blood mononuclear cells were used for TCR beta sequencing. The Qiagen DNeasy Blood Extraction Kit was used to extract genomic DNA from the blood cell samples. The CDR3 has 11 amino acids, counting the end cysteine and phenylalanine. Of all the DNA, just the CDR3 is kept, 33 bases in frame from base 1. V was cut back by 3 bases and J by 5 bases, leaving a gap of 7 bases between them. CDR1 is given as DFQATT and CDR2 as SNEGSKA, both from the germline V gene (reference sequence). The library was produced with the immunoSEQ multiplex PCR assay. For the multiplex PCR, a mixture combining 60 forward primers for TCR Vbeta segments and 13 reverse primers for TCR Jbeta segments was used. The CDR3 region of rearranged TCR beta genes was amplified from genomic DNA with a multiplex PCR assay. The amplified TCR beta libraries were sequenced on the Illumina HiSeq System as 87-base-pair reads. The study's processing was this. Across the 666 repertoires, a later analysis counted 75 million to 90 million unique TCR beta chains, around 11 million of which were shared by at least two donors. Raw reads were error-corrected and collapsed into unique sequences with a nearest-neighbor algorithm that merged closely related sequences to remove PCR and sequencing errors. V, D and J gene segments were assigned by aligning CDR3 sequences to IMGT reference sequences. For a sequence to be retained, a match of at least six nucleotides was required to both a V gene segment and a J gene segment. Rearrangements were classified as productive when the CDR3 lacked stop codons and remained in frame with V and J, and all other rearrangements were classified as non-productive. Following IMGT convention, CDR3 was defined as the stretch from the second conserved V-encoded cysteine up to the conserved J-encoded phenylalanine. Sequences without an unambiguous match to a single V gene segment were excluded from the earlier analysis of about 600 of the donors. An earlier analysis of a few hundred of the donors called V segments functional above 56.7% productive rearrangements and segregating when the between-donor standard deviation exceeded 5%. A statistical classification framework was developed to diagnose cytomegalovirus status using the catalog of TCR beta chain sequences. In a later analysis, V and J genes were assigned by comparing TCR nucleotide sequences against IMGT/GENE-DB human TR gene sequences. A later analysis assigned CDR3 sequences and most-parsimonious VDJ recombination scenarios with the TCRdist pipeline. In a later analysis, every TCR beta chain was defined by the combination of its CDR3 amino acid sequence and its V-gene family, and reads without a unique V-gene family were dropped. A later analysis removed 500 to 650 highly shared, low-generation-probability nucleotide sequences to deal with suspected cross-contamination and a sequencing artifact. For each public chain, a later analysis derived a clonal expansion index from normalized ranks of inferred template counts within each repertoire. A later analysis computed generation probabilities with a VDJ recombination model fitted to out-of-frame rearrangements, and checked the results against IGoR. In a later analysis, TCR-TCR, TCR-HLA and TCR-CMV co-occurrence was scored with hypergeometric tests, and a repertoire-size bias correction was applied to TCR pairs. A later analysis estimated false discovery rates by permuting HLA or CMV assignments 20 times. In a later analysis, co-occurring TCRs were grouped using DBSCAN, and TCRdist sequence similarity was added for clustering within HLA-allele-positive subsets. Co-occurrence clustering excluded repertoires with fewer than 30,000 or more than 120,000 public chains, plus five with anomalous nucleotide sharing. The table was pulled from immuneACCESS by TCRdb, which kept in-frame rearrangements only. Such tables lose some clones; where checked, under half of the loss comes from unresolved V genes, and the rest has no known cause. D and trimming come from the DNA, and the V and J calls and clone size come from that table. The sample has about 190,000 clones on record, 60% to 80% of them singletons. Of the sample, 2.5% to 3.5% falls within the top ten clones.

Study-wide findings and limitations: In a later analysis, HLA-associated TCR beta chains showed more clonal expansion and lower generation probabilities than non-associated chains that were equally common. In both the original and validation cohorts, the classifier was reported to diagnose cytomegalovirus status with high specificity and sensitivity. According to a later genetic analysis, donors in an Asian-associated ancestry cluster had fewer N-insertions in productive TCRs than the roughly 660-donor mean. When HLA alleles, especially DR and DQ, strongly co-occurred, attributing TCR associations to individual alleles was difficult. Sequencing depth was assumed to be roughly uniform across donors in the presence/absence analyses, though that assumption may not hold. Correlated functional status among segregating V segments might be attributable to linkage disequilibrium, but an unknown experimental factor could not be ruled out. A further reported finding was that TCR beta sequences accurately predicted the HLA-A and HLA-B alleles for most subjects in the first cohort. In an earlier analysis of some 550 of the donors, most TCR beta V segments were observed in productive rearrangements about 87% or about 30% of the time, broadly matching IMGT annotations. Roughly 15 rarely observed V segments, including chromosome 9 orphons, were excluded from the earlier analysis of several hundred of the donors because counts were too low. A group of highly shared sequence variants was considered likely to be a technical artifact of the sequencing pipeline. Some IMGT-functional V segments, including TRBV6-2 and TRBV6-3, could not be told apart with the 87-base-pair reads, so those segments were excluded. The authors suggested that the approach could potentially be extended to other disease states and immunological phenotypes. A later analysis associated about 17,000 TCR beta sequences with specific HLA alleles at a false discovery rate of 0.05. In a later analysis, TCR association rates were found to vary across HLA loci, with the most associated TCRs seen for DRB1 alleles and the fewest for HLA-C alleles. The cohort was sequenced for TCR beta chains only, and without alpha or paired-chain data the features that could be detected were limited. In a later analysis, several top co-occurrence clusters were reported to appear linked to parvovirus B19, influenza, CMV and Epstein-Barr virus. Most TCR sequences were seen in very few donors, while some public TCRs were found in many individuals. A total of roughly 160 TCR beta chains were listed by the study as associated with cytomegalovirus. A later analysis found that most CMV-associated TCR beta chains appeared HLA-restricted, with HLA associations seemingly driven largely by CMV exposure. Three of the identified cytomegalovirus-associated TCR beta chains were confirmed in vitro to be specific for cytomegalovirus antigens. An association between a missense DCLRE1C variant and V-gene and J-gene trimming of TCR beta chains was found in a later genetic analysis and replicated in an independent cohort. HLA typing was unavailable for some donors at each locus, so association tests used only the typed subset. Immune exposure information for the cohort was limited to CMV serostatus.

This clone came up once. This clone's antigen is unknown. No much larger clone is present one base from it, and per-base qualities are unavailable. The sequence derives from a woman under 40 in good health and CMV-seropositive. Recombination joined TRBV20-1 with TRBJ2-5, with a tentative D gene TRBD1 over 6 matching bases. The material sequenced was PBMCs. The sequenced DNA: TGCAGTGCTAGTCAGGGGGAGACCCAGTACTTC. It translates as CSASQGETQYF.